The 29 T cell receptor beta chains in this list originate from one sample, sequenced in a study of blood T cell repertoires in COVID-19. Sequencing used immunoSEQ multiplex PCR; TCRdb keeps in-frame clones, though not all of them. This table holds about 50,000 clones, about 83% found once. Material for sequencing was peripheral blood. These TCRs come from a man between 40 and 49 years old with acute or convalescent COVID-19.

This chain connects TRBV6-5 to TRBJ1-2, with D tentatively TRBD1 (6 bases). Germline loops: CDR1 MNHEY, CDR2 SVGAGI. CDR3 size: 11 residues. Trimming pared 11 bases from V and 5 bases from J, leaving 12 bases between. CDR3 sequence reads: CALLQGYGYTF. CDR3 nucleotide sequence: TGTGCCCTGCTACAGGGTTATGGCTACACCTTC.

This rearrangement joins TRBV11-2 to TRBJ2-3, with 7 bases that match TRBD2. Looked up from germline, CDR1 is SGHAT and CDR2 is FQNNGV. The CDR3 totals 14 residues. J lost 4 bases, V lost 3 bases, and 4 bases had no gene match. The CDR3 sequence is CASSFGGGADTQYF. CDR3 DNA: TGTGCCAGCAGCTTTGGGGGGGGTGCAGATACGCAGTATTTT.

The chain is built from TRBV5-6 and TRBJ1-6; 8 bases line up with TRBD1. Germline CDR1 is SGHDT and CDR2 is YYEEEE. The V segment lost 2 bases and the J segment 9 bases; nucleotides outside the gene matches: 7. This CDR3 has 15 residues. The CDR3 DNA reads as TGTGCCAGCAGCTTTCAGGGGGCGTTAAGTTCACCCCTCCACTTT. Its protein product is CASSFQGALSSPLHF.

The chain carries TRBV5-5 and TRBJ1-2; D remains ambiguous. The CDR3 extends over 12 amino acids. CDR1 is SGHKS and CDR2 is YYEKEE in the germline V gene (reference sequence). Trimming cost V 4 bases and J 2 bases, with 6 bases left between them. The CDR3: CASSANNYGYTF. In nucleotides, the CDR3 is TGTGCCAGCAGCGCGAACAACTATGGCTACACCTTC.

This chain connects TRBV6-5 to TRBJ1-2; D unclear. CDR3 size: 15 residues. Germline V gives CDR1 MNHEY, CDR2 SVGAGI. V shed 5 bases and J shed 5 bases, with 18 bases lying between them. The CDR3 loop reads CASSLKTGSLYGYTF. The CDR3 bases are TGTGCCAGCAGTCTTAAAACCGGGAGCCTGTATGGCTACACCTTC.

J is TRBJ2-2 and V is TRBV19, with D perhaps TRBD2 (6 bases). Germline V gives CDR1 LNHDA, CDR2 SQIVND (reference sequence). CDR3 size: 16 residues. With 5 bases removed from V and 0 bases from J, the gap between germline ends came to 13 bases. CDR3 loop: CASSPRGITNTGELFF. For the CDR3, the DNA is TGTGCCAGTAGTCCTCGCGGGATAACGAACACCGGGGAGCTGTTTTTT.

The rearrangement joins TRBV6-5 to TRBJ2-3; 8 bases are shared with TRBD1. V dropped 8 bases and J dropped 2; count of bases not matched to a gene: 6. Germline values: CDR1 MNHEY, CDR2 SVGAGI. The CDR3 runs to 14 residues. The CDR3 loop reads CASARTGNTDTQYF. As DNA, the CDR3 is TGTGCCAGCGCCAGGACAGGGAACACAGATACGCAGTATTTT.

The chain carries TRBV7-2 and TRBJ2-3, with a weak D call TRBD2 (7 bases). V was clipped by 6 bases and J by 5 bases, with 15 bases between them. CDR1 SGHTA and CDR2 FQGNSA come from the germline V gene. The CDR3 is 14 amino acids. The CDR3 sequence: CASRFRGAQDTQYF. The CDR3 DNA reads TGTGCCAGCAGGTTCCGGGGGGCCCAAGATACGCAGTATTTT. Full variable domain (remainder filled in from reference TRBV7-2 and TRBJ2-3): GAGVSQSPSNKVTEKGKDVELRCDPISGHTALYWYRQSLGQGLEFLIYFQGNSAPDKSGLPSDRFSAERTGGSVSTLTIQRTQQEDSAVYLCASRFRGAQDTQYFGPGTRLTVL.

This chain joins TRBV28 and TRBJ1-2; no clear D gene. This CDR3 comprises 12 residues. Germline assignment: CDR1 MDHEN and CDR2 SYDVKM. The V gene lost 6 bases and the J gene lost 4 bases, with 9 bases spanning the gap. In DNA form, the CDR3 reads TGTGCCAGCAGCCCTCTATTCTATGGCTACACCTTC. The encoded protein is CASSPLFYGYTF.

The chain links TRBV3-1 (or the pseudogene TRBV3-2) to TRBJ2-2; 7 positions agree with TRBD2. Looked up from germline, CDR1 is LGHDT and CDR2 is YNNKEL (reference sequence). V lost 4 bases to trimming and J lost 2 bases; unmatched junction nucleotides: 4. The CDR3 sequence is 15 residues long. In DNA form, the CDR3 reads TGTGCCAGCAGCCGGAGACTAGCCAACACCGGGGAGCTGTTTTTT. Its translation is CASSRRLANTGELFF.

The rearrangement links TRBV5-1 to TRBJ2-1; D remains unclear. Trimming removed 0 bases from V and 10 bases from J, with 17 bases in between. From germline, CDR1 is SGHRS and CDR2 YFSETQ. This CDR3 has 15 residues. The CDR3 loop reads CASSLVPGSTIEQFF. CDR3 coding DNA: TGCGCCAGCAGCTTGGTGCCGGGTTCTACAATCGAGCAGTTCTTC.

The rearrangement uses TRBV9 and TRBJ2-1; D is perhaps TRBD2 (5 bases). V gave up 3 bases and J gave up 7 bases, with 17 bases separating them. Germline V gene sequence: CDR1 SGDLS, CDR2 YYNGEE. This CDR3 has 15 residues. Here the CDR3 DNA reads TGTGCCAGCAGCGCGGACTCACTAGGAATGAATGAGCAGTTCTTC. Translated: CASSADSLGMNEQFF. Full variable domain (outside the CDR3, taken from reference TRBV9 and TRBJ2-1): DSGVTQTPKHLITATGQRVTLRCSPRSGDLSVYWYQQSLDQGLQFLIQYYNGEERAKGNILERFSAQQFPDLHSELNLSSLELGDSALYFCASSADSLGMNEQFFGPGTRLTVL.

In its sample, this clone is medium-sized. The V and J genes are TRBV2 and TRBJ1-3; weak D call: TRBD1 (6 bases). The CDR3 consists of 15 residues. V was trimmed by 9 bases and J by 0 bases, leaving 15 bases between them. Germline V gives CDR1 SNHLY, CDR2 FYNNEI. The DNA for the CDR3 is TGTGCCAGTTATACAGGGCAGAGCTCTGGAAACACCATATATTTT. Its translation is CASYTGQSSGNTIYF.

This chain connects TRBV12-5 to TRBJ1-2; D is perhaps TRBD1 (5 bases). Germline V gives CDR1 LGHNT, CDR2 FRNRAP. V dropped 1 base and J dropped 2 bases, with 11 bases sitting between them. The CDR3 has 15 residues. The CDR3 spells CASGLGDSANYGYTF. The CDR3 DNA sequence: TGTGCTAGTGGTTTGGGGGACTCTGCCAACTATGGCTACACCTTC.

The V and J genes are TRBV9 and TRBJ1-4; 8 nucleotides align to TRBD1. Germline loops: CDR1 SGDLS, CDR2 YYNGEE. This CDR3 has 14 amino acids. After removal of 0 bases from V and 6 bases from J, the junction contained 1 base not matched to a gene. The CDR3 coding sequence is TGTGCCAGCAGCGTAGACAGGGGGGATGAAAAACTGTTTTTT. Residues: CASSVDRGDEKLFF.

The chain uses TRBV7-6 and TRBJ1-3, with 10 bases identical to TRBD1. The CDR3 runs 16 residues. CDR1 and CDR2 from the germline V gene are SGHVS and FNYEAQ. V lost 4 bases, J lost 0 bases, and 3 bases stayed unmatched. The CDR3 protein is CASSSRTGGSGNTIYF. The DNA for the CDR3 is TGTGCCAGCAGCTCACGGACAGGGGGCTCTGGAAACACCATATATTTT.

The rearrangement uses TRBV9 and TRBJ2-3; 9 bases fit TRBD1. Trimming at V came to 0 bases and at J to 3 bases, leaving 11 bases not matched to a gene. This CDR3 is 18 amino acids long. CDR1 and CDR2 (germline): SGDLS, YYNGEE. The CDR3 reads CASSVGKRGGQGTDTQYF. The CDR3 nucleotides are TGTGCCAGCAGCGTAGGGAAAAGGGGCGGACAGGGGACAGATACGCAGTATTTT.

J is TRBJ2-3 and V is TRBV5-1; weak D call: TRBD1 (6 bases). From germline, CDR1 is SGHRS and CDR2 YFSETQ. The CDR3 spans 14 residues. V was clipped by 4 bases and J by 5 bases, with 14 bases between them. The CDR3 reads CASSEGEWVDTQYF. The CDR3 region has the DNA TGCGCCAGCAGCGAGGGGGAATGGGTAGATACGCAGTATTTT. Complete variable domain (other parts from reference TRBV5-1 and TRBJ2-3): KAGVTQTPRYLIKTRGQQVTLSCSPISGHRSVSWYQQTPGQGLQFLFEYFSETQRNKGNFPGRFSGRQFSNSRSEMNVSTLELGDSALYLCASSEGEWVDTQYFGPGTRLTVL.

J is TRBJ2-1 and V is TRBV6-2 or TRBV6-3, with 9 positions matching TRBD2. Losses at the gene ends were 6 bases for V and 0 bases for J; bases not matched to a gene: 3. This CDR3 region has 15 residues. The V gene's germline CDR1 is MNHEY and CDR2 SVGEGT. CDR3 DNA sequence: TGTGCCAGCAGCCTTAGCGGGAGCTCCTACAATGAGCAGTTCTTC. Translating it yields CASSLSGSSYNEQFF.

The genes are TRBV4-2 and TRBJ1-5, with D unclear. This CDR3 is 14 amino acids long. The germline CDR1 and CDR2 sequences are LGHNA and YNFKEQ. V dropped 4 bases and J dropped 3 bases, with 10 bases sitting between them. The CDR3 loop is CASSLRESNQPQHF. As DNA, the CDR3 is TGTGCCAGCAGCCTGAGGGAATCCAATCAGCCCCAGCATTTT.

This chain uses TRBV19 with TRBJ1-3; 10 bases are shared with TRBD1. J lost 2 bases, V lost 3 bases, and 1 base had no gene match. This CDR3 region has 15 residues. Germline lookup yields CDR1 LNHDA and CDR2 SQIVND (reference sequence). The CDR3 reads CASSIGTGAGNTIYF. The CDR3 DNA reads TGTGCCAGTAGTATCGGGACAGGGGCTGGAAACACCATATATTTT.

This chain joins TRBV6-5 and TRBJ1-1; D is uncertain. V was pared by 0 bases and J by 5 bases, with 7 bases between. CDR1 MNHEY and CDR2 SVGAGI come from the germline V gene. The CDR3 has 13 residues. The CDR3 loop reads CASSYSMRTEAFF. The CDR3 DNA reads as TGTGCCAGCAGTTACTCGATGCGGACTGAAGCTTTCTTT.

V usage is TRBV6-1 and J usage is TRBJ1-6, with a possible D match to TRBD1 (5 bases). Per the germline V gene, CDR1 is MNHNS and CDR2 is SASEGT. The CDR3 length is 12 residues. Trimming shortened V by 8 bases and J by 12 bases, and 14 bases separated the two germline ends. The CDR3 DNA is TGTGCCAGCCGATCGTGGGGGGTACCCCTCCACTTT. Amino acid sequence: CASRSWGVPLHF.

The V and J genes are TRBV10-3 and TRBJ1-1; the D gene is possibly TRBD1 (6 bases). Trimming pared 4 bases from V and 4 bases from J, leaving 16 bases between. The CDR3 extends over 15 amino acids. The germline gives CDR1 ENHRY, CDR2 SYGVKD. The CDR3 reads CAISGGAPQGTEAFF. The CDR3 DNA reads as TGTGCCATCAGTGGAGGTGCCCCACAGGGCACTGAAGCTTTCTTT.

The chain employs TRBV6-5 and TRBJ1-5, with D perhaps matching TRBD1 (5 bases). The V gene lost 8 bases and the J gene lost 0 bases, with 14 bases spanning the gap. This CDR3 comprises 15 residues. Germline CDR1 MNHEY, CDR2 SVGAGI. The DNA for the CDR3 is TGTGCCAGCCGGGTGGGGGGGACTAGCAATCAGCCCCAGCATTTT. The encoded protein is CASRVGGTSNQPQHF.

The J gene is TRBJ2-1, the V gene TRBV2, with TRBD2 identical over 7 bases. The germline gives CDR1 SNHLY, CDR2 FYNNEI. This CDR3 region has 13 residues. V lost 6 bases to trimming and J lost 5 bases; unmatched junction nucleotides: 4. The CDR3 region has the DNA TGTGCCAGCAGCGGACTAGTTGACAATGAGCAGTTCTTC. Encoded protein: CASSGLVDNEQFF.

This chain uses TRBV10-2 with TRBJ2-5; TRBD1 is a possible D gene (6 bases). The CDR3 runs to 15 residues. Germline-derived CDR1 and CDR2 are WSHSY and SAAADI. Trimming removed 3 bases at V and 3 bases at J, with 14 bases between. CDR3 DNA sequence: TGCGCCAGCAGTGACAGCGACAGGCGTAAAGAGACCCAGTACTTC. Encoded protein: CASSDSDRRKETQYF.

This clone was seen a handful of times. The chain couples TRBV2 to TRBJ2-7; 8 bases match TRBD2. Germline V CDR1 and CDR2: SNHLY, FYNNEI. This CDR3 is 18 amino acids long. J lost 2 bases, V lost 5 bases, and 17 bases had no gene match. CDR3 protein: CASSCRAGGRLLPYEQYV. In DNA form, the CDR3 reads TGTGCCAGCAGTTGTCGGGCGGGGGGCCGACTACTACCCTACGAGCAGTACGTC.

This CDR3 is CASSQEAGGAQITQYF. The CDR3 coding sequence is TGTGCCAGCAGCCAAGAAGCGGGAGGGGCCCAGATCACGCAGTATTTT. This sequence joins TRBV3-1 (or the pseudogene TRBV3-2) and TRBJ2-3; 10 positions match TRBD2. The CDR3 contains 16 residues. Germline V gene sequence: CDR1 LGHDT, CDR2 YNNKEL (reference sequence). The J segment lost 9 bases and the V segment lost 0 bases, leaving 9 bases of the junction unmatched.